This is a list of T cell receptor beta chains from one sample in a study of OX40 agonist ivuxolimab in advanced cancers. Assay: immunoSEQ multiplex PCR; the TCRdb copy retains only in-frame clones and omits some. The table has around 58,000 clones, approximately 89% seen once. This specimen consisted of CD4+ or CD8+ T cells sorted from blood, obtained in a trial of the OX40 agonist ivuxolimab. The receptor set was obtained from an adult with an advanced solid tumor such as melanoma, head and neck, liver or kidney cancer. Both conserved end residues are part of each CDR3. D genes are given only for firm matches. Clone sizes are given selectively: once, few, many, or a class where the clone is expanded.

NA	NA	TRBV11-3	TRBJ2-5	CASSYVGDETQYF	TGTGCCAGCAGCTACGTGGGGGACGAGACCCAGTACTTC
TRBD1	once	TRBV19	TRBJ2-2	CASSLQGSYAGELFF	TGTGCCAGTAGTTTACAGGGGTCGTACGCCGGGGAGCTGTTTTTT
NA	NA	TRBV27	TRBJ1-2	CASSRVGPHGYTF	TGTGCCAGCAGTCGGGTCGGTCCACATGGCTACACCTTC
NA	NA	TRBV6-4	TRBJ2-3	CASSGGSSTDTQYF	TGTGCCAGCAGTGGTGGGTCGAGCACAGATACGCAGTATTTT
TRBD1	NA	TRBV7-9	TRBJ1-6	CASRAPGQLNSPLHF	TGTGCCAGCAGAGCGCCGGGACAGCTGAATTCACCCCTCCACTTT
NA	once	TRBV2	TRBJ1-3	CASSTAGNTIYF	TGTGCCAGCAGTACAGCTGGAAACACCATATATTTT
NA	NA	TRBV7-2	TRBJ1-5	CASSPGIRGGNQPQHF	TGTGCCAGCAGCCCCGGGATCAGGGGTGGCAATCAGCCCCAGCATTTT
TRBD1	NA	TRBV5-1	TRBJ2-2	CASSLPGGGTGELFF	TGCGCCAGCAGCTTGCCAGGGGGCGGGACCGGGGAGCTGTTTTTT
NA	NA	TRBV30	TRBJ1-4	CAWSRWDGEKLFF	TGTGCCTGGAGTCGGTGGGACGGCGAAAAACTGTTTTTT
TRBD2	NA	TRBV9	TRBJ2-1	CASSVANLAGDEQFF	TGTGCCAGCAGCGTAGCTAACCTAGCGGGAGACGAGCAGTTCTTC
TRBD1	NA	TRBV9	TRBJ2-3	CASSASGTGDYTDTQYF	TGTGCCAGCAGCGCTTCCGGGACAGGGGACTACACAGATACGCAGTATTTT
TRBD1	NA	TRBV5-4	TRBJ1-2	CASSKGDSAAPNYGYTF	TGTGCCAGCAGCAAAGGGGACAGCGCGGCCCCTAACTATGGCTACACCTTC
TRBD1	NA	TRBV19	TRBJ2-7	CASREEGQGSYEQYF	TGTGCCAGTAGAGAGGAGGGACAGGGAAGTTACGAGCAGTACTTC
TRBD2	NA	TRBV19	TRBJ2-1	CASSRGTSGGARSYNEQFF	TGTGCCAGTAGTAGAGGGACTAGCGGGGGGGCCCGATCCTACAATGAGCAGTTCTTC
TRBD2	NA	TRBV5-4	TRBJ2-1	CASSPKRGGDDNEQFF	TGTGCCAGCAGCCCAAAACGGGGAGGGGACGACAATGAGCAGTTCTTC
NA	NA	TRBV2	TRBJ1-4	CASRNTGTINEKLFF	TGTGCCAGCAGGAACACCGGGACAATTAATGAAAAACTGTTTTTT
NA	NA	TRBV6-1	TRBJ1-1	CASSPVQNTEAFF	TGTGCCAGCAGTCCGGTCCAGAACACTGAAGCTTTCTTT
NA	NA	TRBV12-5	TRBJ2-5	CASGLQGLETQYF	TGTGCTAGTGGTTTGCAAGGGTTAGAGACCCAGTACTTC
NA	NA	TRBV18	TRBJ1-2	CASSPNRNNYGYTF	TGTGCCAGCTCACCTAACAGAAACAACTATGGCTACACCTTC
NA	NA	TRBV18	TRBJ1-2	CASSPGTPDGYTF	TGTGCCAGCTCACCCGGGACCCCAGACGGCTACACCTTC
NA	NA	TRBV6-5	TRBJ1-6	CASSSLGGGNSPLHF	TGTGCCAGCAGTTCATTAGGGGGAGGTAATTCACCCCTCCACTTT
NA	NA	TRBV6-5	TRBJ2-7	CASTDSYEQYF	TGTGCCAGCACAGACTCCTACGAGCAGTACTTC
NA	NA	TRBV4-3	TRBJ1-6	CASSQDTRDSPLHF	TGCGCCAGCAGCCAAGATACGCGGGATTCACCCCTCCACTTT
TRBD2	NA	TRBV11-1	TRBJ2-1	CASSLQAGRGGYNEQFF	TGTGCCAGCAGCCTGCAAGCGGGGCGCGGAGGTTACAATGAGCAGTTCTTC
NA	NA	TRBV7-8	TRBJ1-3	CASSLAAGTGNTIYF	TGTGCCAGCAGCTTAGCGGCAGGGACGGGAAACACCATATATTTT
TRBD2	NA	TRBV7-2	TRBJ2-1	CASSSRTSGRLNEQFF	TGTGCCAGCAGCTCGAGGACCAGCGGGAGGCTCAATGAGCAGTTCTTC
NA	once	TRBV7-3	TRBJ1-3	CASSLDQAGNTIYF	TGTGCCAGCAGCTTGGACCAGGCGGGGAACACCATATATTTT
NA	few	TRBV30	TRBJ1-2	CAWNLNSLYGYTF	TGTGCCTGGAATCTAAACTCCCTCTATGGCTACACCTTC
NA	NA	TRBV2	TRBJ2-5	CASSERGRAGRVTQYF	TGTGCCAGCAGTGAAAGGGGGAGAGCAGGCCGGGTGACCCAGTACTTC
NA	few	TRBV10-3	TRBJ1-5	CAISESGGVDQPQHF	TGTGCCATCAGTGAGTCTGGAGGGGTGGATCAGCCCCAGCATTTT
TRBD1	NA	TRBV6-1	TRBJ2-7	CASRQGASEQYF	TGTGCCAGCAGGCAGGGGGCTAGCGAGCAGTACTTC
NA	NA	TRBV7-8	TRBJ2-7	CASSYSPTYNYEQYF	TGTGCCAGCTCCTACTCCCCGACGTACAACTACGAGCAGTACTTC
NA	NA	TRBV27	TRBJ1-3	CASSTGRSSGNTIYF	TGTGCCAGCAGTACGGGCCGGAGCTCTGGAAACACCATATATTTT
NA	NA	TRBV4-1	TRBJ1-5	CASSLSSILGNQPQHF	TGCGCCAGCAGCCTAAGCAGCATTTTGGGGAATCAGCCCCAGCATTTT
NA	NA	TRBV5-1	TRBJ2-7	CASSLEGYEQYF	TGCGCCAGCAGCTTGGAGGGCTACGAGCAGTACTTC
NA	NA	TRBV6-5	TRBJ1-2	CASSPTAAVYGYTF	TGTGCCAGCAGTCCAACGGCAGCCGTCTATGGCTACACCTTC
TRBD1	NA	TRBV27	TRBJ2-4	CASRSPQGAGIQYF	TGTGCCAGCAGGTCCCCCCAGGGGGCAGGCATTCAGTACTTC
TRBD1	NA	TRBV11-2	TRBJ1-6	CASSAFPRGQGINSPLHF	TGTGCCAGCAGCGCATTTCCGAGGGGACAGGGGATAAATTCACCCCTCCACTTT
TRBD2	NA	TRBV7-2	TRBJ2-5	CASSTGLAQWETQYF	TGTGCCAGCAGCACCGGACTAGCCCAGTGGGAGACCCAGTACTTC
NA	NA	TRBV10-3	TRBJ2-3	CAISESPARGPSTDTQYF	TGTGCCATCAGTGAGTCTCCAGCCAGGGGCCCCAGCACAGATACGCAGTATTTT
TRBD1	NA	TRBV18	TRBJ1-6	CASSSRDSNSPLHF	TGTGCCAGCTCATCCCGGGACAGTAATTCACCCCTCCACTTT
NA	NA	TRBV5-5	TRBJ2-7	CASSLSVAGGYEQYF	TGTGCCAGCAGCTTGAGTGTGGCAGGCGGTTACGAGCAGTACTTC
NA	once	TRBV7-9	TRBJ1-1	CASSPKAFF	TGTGCCAGCAGCCCTAAAGCTTTCTTT
NA	NA	TRBV6-1	TRBJ2-3	CASSVSMQSTDTQYF	TGTGCCAGCAGTGTATCGATGCAGAGCACAGATACGCAGTATTTT
TRBD1	NA	TRBV18	TRBJ2-3	CASSPPGQGATDTQYF	TGTGCCAGCTCACCACCCGGACAGGGGGCCACAGATACGCAGTATTTT
TRBD1	few	TRBV6-9	TRBJ2-4	CASSTRQGGRNIQYF	TGTGCCAGCAGTACCCGACAGGGGGGGAGAAACATTCAGTACTTC